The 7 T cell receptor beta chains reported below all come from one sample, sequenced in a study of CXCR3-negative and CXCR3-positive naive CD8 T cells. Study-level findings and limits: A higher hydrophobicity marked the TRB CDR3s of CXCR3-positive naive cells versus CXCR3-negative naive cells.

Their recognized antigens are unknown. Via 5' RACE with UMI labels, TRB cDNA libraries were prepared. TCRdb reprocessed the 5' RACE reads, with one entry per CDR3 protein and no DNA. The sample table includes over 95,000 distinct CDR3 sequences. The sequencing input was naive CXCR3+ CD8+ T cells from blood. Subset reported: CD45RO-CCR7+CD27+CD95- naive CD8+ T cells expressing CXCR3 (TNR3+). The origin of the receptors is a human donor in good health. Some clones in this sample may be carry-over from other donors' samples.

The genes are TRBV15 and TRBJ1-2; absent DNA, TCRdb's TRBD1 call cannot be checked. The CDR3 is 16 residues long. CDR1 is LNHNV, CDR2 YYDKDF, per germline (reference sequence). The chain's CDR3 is CATSTRPGTTNYGYTF.

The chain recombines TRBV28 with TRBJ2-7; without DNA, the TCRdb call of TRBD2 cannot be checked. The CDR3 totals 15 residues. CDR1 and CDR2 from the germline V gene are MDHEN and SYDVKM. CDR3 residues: CASKKDPPYSEEQYF. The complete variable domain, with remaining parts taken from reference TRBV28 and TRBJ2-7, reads DVKVTQSSRYLVKRTGEKVFLECVQDMDHENMFWYRQDPGLGLRLIYFSYDVKMKEKGDIPEGYSVSREKKERFSLILESASTNQTSMYLCASKKDPPYSEEQYFGPGTRLTVT.

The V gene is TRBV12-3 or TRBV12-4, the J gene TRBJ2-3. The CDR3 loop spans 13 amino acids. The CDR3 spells CASSLASPDTQYF.

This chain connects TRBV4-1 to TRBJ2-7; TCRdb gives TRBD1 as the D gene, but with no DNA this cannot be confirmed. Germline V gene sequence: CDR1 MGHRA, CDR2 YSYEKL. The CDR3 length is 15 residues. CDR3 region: CASSQVPGGAYEQYF.

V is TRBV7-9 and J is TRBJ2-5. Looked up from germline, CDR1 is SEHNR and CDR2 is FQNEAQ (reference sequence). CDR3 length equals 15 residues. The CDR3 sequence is CASSLATLYQETQYF.

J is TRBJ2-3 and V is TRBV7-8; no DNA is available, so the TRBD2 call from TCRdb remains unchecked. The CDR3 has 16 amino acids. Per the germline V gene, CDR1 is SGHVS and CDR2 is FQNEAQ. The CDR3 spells CASSLTVRGVTDTQYF.

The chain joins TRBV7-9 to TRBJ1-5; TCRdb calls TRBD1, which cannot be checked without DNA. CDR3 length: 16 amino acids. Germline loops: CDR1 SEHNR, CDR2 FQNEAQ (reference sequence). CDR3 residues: CASSLGTGISNQPQHF.